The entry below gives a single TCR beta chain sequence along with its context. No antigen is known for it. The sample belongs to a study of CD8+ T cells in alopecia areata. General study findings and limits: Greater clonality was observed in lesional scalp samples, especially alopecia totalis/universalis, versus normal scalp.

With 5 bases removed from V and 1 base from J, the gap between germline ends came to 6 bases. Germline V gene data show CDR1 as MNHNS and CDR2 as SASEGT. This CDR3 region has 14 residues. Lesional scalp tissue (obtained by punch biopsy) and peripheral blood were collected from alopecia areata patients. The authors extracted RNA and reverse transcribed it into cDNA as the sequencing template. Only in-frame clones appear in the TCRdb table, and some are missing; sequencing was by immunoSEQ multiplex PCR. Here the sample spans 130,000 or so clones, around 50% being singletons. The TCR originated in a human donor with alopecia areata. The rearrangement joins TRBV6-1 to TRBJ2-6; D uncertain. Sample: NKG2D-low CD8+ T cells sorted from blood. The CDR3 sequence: CASSTESGANVLTF. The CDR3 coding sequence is TGTGCCAGCAGTACAGAATCTGGGGCCAACGTCCTGACTTTC.